The next 29 T cell receptor beta chains were all read from a single sample in a study of blood T cell repertoires in COVID-19. Clones were sequenced by immunoSEQ multiplex PCR, and TCRdb holds only the in-frame ones, with some missing. The sample shows about 220,000 clones, approximately 78% of them seen only once. Input material: peripheral blood. These receptors were collected from a woman in her 70s with COVID-19, enrolled during active disease.

The chain employs TRBV29-1 and TRBJ2-1; 15 bases align to TRBD2. CDR1 is SQVTM, CDR2 ANQGSEA, per germline. The trim removed 1 base at V and 4 bases at J, leaving 8 bases unmatched. The CDR3 is 18 residues long. The DNA of the CDR3 is TGCAGCGTTGAAGCAGGGACTAGCGGGAGGATGGGTTACAATGAGCAGTTCTTC. This translates into CSVEAGTSGRMGYNEQFF.

The chain combines TRBV5-1 with TRBJ1-5, with a tentative D call TRBD1 (6 bases). The CDR3 sequence is 16 residues long. Germline CDR1 is SGHRS and CDR2 is YFSETQ. Deletions cut 0 bases from V and 4 bases from J, with 14 bases between. CDR3 sequence reads: CASSLGPTGMNQPQHF. The DNA of the CDR3 is TGCGCCAGCAGCTTGGGCCCCACAGGGATGAATCAGCCCCAGCATTTT. Combining the CDR3 with reference TRBV5-1 and TRBJ1-5 gives the whole variable domain KAGVTQTPRYLIKTRGQQVTLSCSPISGHRSVSWYQQTPGQGLQFLFEYFSETQRNKGNFPGRFSGRQFSNSRSEMNVSTLELGDSALYLCASSLGPTGMNQPQHFGDGTRLSIL.

The chain recombines TRBV30 with TRBJ1-3; TRBD1 is a possible D gene (6 bases). Germline V gives CDR1 GTSNPN, CDR2 SVGIG (reference sequence). V lost 0 bases and J 0 bases, leaving 15 bases between the germline ends. The CDR3 is 17 amino acids. In nucleotides, the CDR3 is TGTGCCTGGAGTGTACCCGGACAGTTGAGCTCTGGAAACACCATATATTTT. It encodes CAWSVPGQLSSGNTIYF.

V and J are TRBV28 and TRBJ1-4, with 8 bases identical to TRBD1. Germline lookup yields CDR1 MDHEN and CDR2 SYDVKM. The J segment lost 8 bases and the V segment lost 6 bases, leaving 11 bases of the junction unmatched. The CDR3 totals 15 residues. CDR3 in DNA: TGTGCCAGCAGCTCCTCCCAGGACAGGGTAGAAAAACTGTTTTTT. Translating gives CASSSSQDRVEKLFF.

The V gene is TRBV3-1 (or the pseudogene TRBV3-2), the J gene TRBJ2-1; 8 bases map to TRBD2. Germline V gene data show CDR1 as LGHDT and CDR2 as YNNKEL (reference sequence). Germline trimming cut 1 base from V and 7 bases from J; bases unmatched to any gene: 9. There are 16 residues in the CDR3. The CDR3 DNA sequence: TGTGCCAGCAGCCAAGTTAGGGCGGGAGGAGGGAATGAGCAGTTCTTC. This encodes CASSQVRAGGGNEQFF.

Here the CDR3 reads CASSQGTGFHNEQFF. The CDR3 DNA reads as TGTGCCAGCAGCCAAGGCACAGGGTTCCACAATGAGCAGTTCTTC. The chain combines TRBV3-1 (or the pseudogene TRBV3-2) with TRBJ2-1; a possible D gene is TRBD1 (6 bases). Per germline, CDR1 LGHDT and CDR2 YNNKEL (reference sequence). Trimming pared 1 base from V and 5 bases from J, leaving 12 bases between. CDR3 length: 15 residues.

The chain uses TRBV9 and TRBJ2-7, with a weak D call TRBD1 (5 bases). CDR1 and CDR2 (germline): SGDLS, YYNGEE. Trimming left V 2 bases short and J 1 base short, with 10 bases between. The CDR3 is 14 amino acids. The CDR3 here is CASSVQGWSYEQYF. CDR3 DNA sequence: TGTGCCAGCAGCGTGCAGGGTTGGTCCTACGAGCAGTACTTC.

In the case of this clone: The identical CDR3 is also encoded by other nucleotide sequences in the sample. The chain recombines TRBV11-2 with TRBJ1-2; TRBD1 is a possible D gene (5 bases). The germline CDR1 and CDR2 sequences are SGHAT and FQNNGV. V was trimmed by 6 bases and J by 6 bases, leaving 11 bases between them. This CDR3 region has 12 residues. DNA for the CDR3: TGTGCCAGCAGTTGGGGGGGTGATGGCTACACCTTC. Translation: CASSWGGDGYTF.

This clone came up a few times. The gene calls are TRBV18 and TRBJ1-2; no definite D call. V dropped 5 bases and J dropped 4 bases, with 8 bases sitting between them. There are 12 residues in the CDR3. Germline-derived CDR1 and CDR2 are KGHSH and LQKENI. The CDR3 is CASSEESYGYTF. CDR3 bases: TGTGCCAGCTCAGAGGAATCCTATGGCTACACCTTC.

The CDR3 nucleotides read TGTGCCAGCAGCTTGACAGCATCTGGGGCCAACGTCCTGACTTTC. Protein: CASSLTASGANVLTF. The V call is TRBV7-9, the J call TRBJ2-6; TRBD1 is a possible D gene (5 bases). Germline lookup yields CDR1 SEHNR and CDR2 FQNEAQ (reference sequence). The CDR3 has 15 amino acids. V lost 3 bases, J lost 1 base, and 7 bases lay in between.

The chain combines TRBV3-1 (or the pseudogene TRBV3-2) with TRBJ1-2, with D perhaps matching TRBD1 (5 bases). Trimming shortened V by 1 base and J by 4 bases, and 19 bases separated the two germline ends. The CDR3 has 17 residues. Germline CDR1 is LGHDT and CDR2 is YNNKEL (reference sequence). The CDR3 sequence is CASSQGGVEGALYGYTF. CDR3 bases: TGTGCCAGCAGCCAAGGAGGAGTGGAAGGGGCCCTCTATGGCTACACCTTC.

In its sample, this clone was seen once. V and J are TRBV5-6 and TRBJ1-5, with D perhaps matching TRBD1 (5 bases). Trimming pared 5 bases from V and 3 bases from J, leaving 12 bases between. Looked up from germline, CDR1 is SGHDT and CDR2 is YYEEEE. This CDR3 spans 14 amino acids. This chain's CDR3 is CASSQGGNNQPQHF. The CDR3 nucleotides are TGTGCCAGCAGTCAGGGTGGTAACAATCAGCCCCAGCATTTT. The full variable domain, with the rest looked up from reference TRBV5-6 and TRBJ1-5, is DAGVTQSPTHLIKTRGQQVTLRCSPKSGHDTVSWYQQALGQGPQFIFQYYEEEERQRGNFPDRFSGHQFPNYSSELNVNALLLGDSALYLCASSQGGNNQPQHFGDGTRLSIL.

The V gene is TRBV7-7, the J gene TRBJ2-1; 7 positions match TRBD1. V trimming: 1 base; J trimming: 8 bases; junction bases outside the gene matches: 8. The germline V gene encodes CDR1 SSHAT and CDR2 FNYEAQ (reference sequence). This CDR3 region has 15 residues. The CDR3, as DNA: TGTGCCAGCAGCTTAGAAAGGACAGGTTCGGATGAGCAGTTCTTC. Translating it yields CASSLERTGSDEQFF.

This chain uses TRBV7-2 with TRBJ2-7; no reliable D call. V was shortened by 7 bases and J by 1 base, with 14 bases between the two germline ends. The germline CDR1 and CDR2 sequences are SGHTA and FQGNSA. CDR3 size: 14 residues. The CDR3 spells CASTPARVSYEQYF. The CDR3, as DNA: TGTGCCAGCACCCCAGCACGGGTATCCTACGAGCAGTACTTC.

This clone was detected once. V usage is TRBV4-3 and J usage is TRBJ2-5, with D possibly TRBD2 on 7 matching bases. V shed 1 base and J shed 5 bases, with 14 bases lying between them. The CDR3 is made up of 15 amino acids. Germline assignment: CDR1 LGHNA and CDR2 YSLEER. CDR3 residues: CASSQVGGAGETQYF. The CDR3 DNA sequence: TGCGCCAGCAGCCAAGTGGGGGGGGCCGGGGAGACCCAGTACTTC.

This clone was found a few times. V gene TRBV11-2 combines with J gene TRBJ2-5; TRBD2 matches 13 bases. The CDR3 loop spans 17 amino acids. V was clipped by 1 base and J by 7 bases; unmatched bases: 9. Germline-derived CDR1 and CDR2 are SGHAT and FQNNGV. DNA of the CDR3: TGTGCCAGCAGCTTAGGTTCTGGGACTAGCGGGATGGGGACCCAGTACTTC. Translated: CASSLGSGTSGMGTQYF.

V gene TRBV7-2 combines with J gene TRBJ2-3; TRBD2 matches 8 bases. Germline V gene data show CDR1 as SGHTA and CDR2 as FQGNSA. V lost 8 bases to trimming and J lost 9 bases; unmatched junction nucleotides: 13. The CDR3 length is 14 residues. The CDR3 protein is CASGPGAAGGTQYF. DNA for the CDR3: TGTGCCAGCGGGCCCGGGGCGGCGGGAGGCACGCAGTATTTT.

This chain uses TRBV5-1 with TRBJ2-3; D not certain. The CDR3 is made up of 13 amino acids. V was cut by 2 bases and J by 3 bases, with 7 bases left in between. Germline CDR1 and CDR2: SGHRS and YFSETQ. In nucleotides, the CDR3 is TGCGCCAGCAGCTTCCCCGGGACAGATACGCAGTATTTT. Its translation: CASSFPGTDTQYF.

The chain couples TRBV6-5 to TRBJ2-1; 9 bases are shared with TRBD1. Per germline, CDR1 MNHEY and CDR2 SVGAGI. V shed 0 bases, J shed 6 bases, and the junction held 3 bases outside the gene matches. The CDR3 spans 15 residues. The CDR3 loop reads CASSYSPGQGNEQFF. The CDR3, as DNA: TGTGCCAGCAGTTACTCCCCGGGACAGGGCAATGAGCAGTTCTTC.

The chain employs TRBV2 and TRBJ1-3, with 8 bases fitting TRBD1. Germline V gene lookup returns CDR1 SNHLY and CDR2 FYNNEI. V lost 4 bases, J lost 2 bases, and 1 base stayed unmatched. CDR3 length: 14 amino acids. The CDR3 loop reads CASSGTGTGNTIYF. The CDR3, as DNA: TGTGCCAGCAGTGGGACAGGGACTGGAAACACCATATATTTT.

The J gene is TRBJ2-1, the V gene TRBV5-1; TRBD1 is a possible D gene (6 bases). Per germline, CDR1 SGHRS and CDR2 YFSETQ. The CDR3 is 15 amino acids. Trimming shortened V by 4 bases and J by 0 bases, and 11 bases separated the two germline ends. CDR3 residues: CASSLGALSYNEQFF. The CDR3 coding sequence is TGCGCCAGCAGCCTGGGGGCTCTCTCCTACAATGAGCAGTTCTTC.

J is TRBJ1-5 and V is TRBV6-6, with TRBD1 as a possible D gene (5 bases). This CDR3 comprises 14 residues. Germline-derived CDR1 and CDR2 are MNHNY and SVGAGI (reference sequence). Deletions cut 2 bases from V and 6 bases from J, with 11 bases between. CDR3 nucleotides: TGTGCCAGCAGTTACGGGGGGAGCGCTCAGCCCCAGCATTTT. Translated, it gives CASSYGGSAQPQHF.

This chain uses TRBV7-9 with TRBJ2-2; 9 bases map to TRBD1. CDR1 and CDR2 (germline): SEHNR, FQNEAQ (reference sequence). The CDR3 consists of 17 residues. V gave up 6 bases and J gave up 3 bases; unmatched junction bases: 11. The CDR3 coding sequence is TGTGCCAGCAGTCCAGGACAGGGGATCATCGACACCGGGGAGCTGTTTTTT. Its protein is CASSPGQGIIDTGELFF.

The CDR3 reads CASSYRANQPQHF. CDR3 DNA sequence: TGTGCCAGCAGTTACAGGGCCAATCAGCCCCAGCATTTT. J is TRBJ1-5 and V is TRBV5-5, with a weak D call TRBD1 (6 bases). V dropped 5 bases and J dropped 3 bases, with 9 bases sitting between them. CDR1 and CDR2 from the germline V gene are SGHKS and YYEKEE (reference sequence). CDR3 size: 13 residues.

The chain has TRBV19 and TRBJ1-1; TRBD1 might be the D (6 bases). Germline CDR1 is LNHDA and CDR2 is SQIVND (reference sequence). This CDR3 has 14 amino acids. V dropped 5 bases and J dropped 2 bases, with 12 bases sitting between them. CDR3 in amino acids: CASSRNRVNTEAFF. The DNA for the CDR3 is TGTGCCAGTAGTCGCAACAGGGTTAACACTGAAGCTTTCTTT.

This chain connects TRBV18 to TRBJ2-2, with 7 positions matching TRBD1. CDR1 and CDR2 from the germline V gene are KGHSH and LQKENI. There are 13 residues in the CDR3. V lost 3 bases to trimming and J lost 6 bases; unmatched junction nucleotides: 1. For the CDR3, the DNA is TGTGCCAGCTCACCGACAGGGTCCGGGGAGCTGTTTTTT. Protein product: CASSPTGSGELFF.

This clone has a single count. V and J are TRBV27 and TRBJ2-3; 8 bases align to TRBD2. Germline V gene sequence: CDR1 MNHEY, CDR2 SMNVEV (reference sequence). CDR3 size: 17 residues. With 4 bases clipped from V and 1 base from J, the junction kept 10 bases outside the gene matches. As DNA, the CDR3 is TGTGCCAGCAGTTCTTTACGACTAGCGAGCCGCACAGATACGCAGTATTTT. This codes for CASSSLRLASRTDTQYF.

The rearrangement joins TRBV19 to TRBJ1-2; TRBD1 aligns across 9 bases. From germline, CDR1 is LNHDA and CDR2 SQIVND (reference sequence). The CDR3 consists of 15 residues. Trimming took 7 bases from V and 2 from J; bases not matched to a gene: 8. The CDR3 loop reads CASTLSQGANYGYTF. The DNA for the CDR3 is TGTGCCAGTACCCTTTCACAGGGGGCAAACTATGGCTACACCTTC.

As regards this clone: This CDR3 is also generated by other DNA sequences in the sample. J is TRBJ2-1 and V is TRBV7-2; 7 bases are shared with TRBD1. This CDR3 spans 14 amino acids. Looked up from germline, CDR1 is SGHTA and CDR2 is FQGNSA. Trimming at V came to 3 bases and at J to 2 bases, leaving 1 base not matched to a gene. Written as DNA, the CDR3 is TGTGCCAGCAGCTTGGGGACAGCCTACAATGAGCAGTTCTTC. Amino acids: CASSLGTAYNEQFF.